This TCR beta chain was recovered during a study of OX40 agonist ivuxolimab in advanced cancers. Across the study: Mean age 60 years, range about 23 to 80; roughly 80% male. Overall study results and limits: The specificity for antigen of the expanded peripheral T cells was not determined. Clonal expansion in partial responders at 0.1-3.0 mg/kg ranked among the lowest. Expanded clones tended on average to be more numerous among CD8+ T cells than CD4+.

Losses at the gene ends were 1 base for V and 7 bases for J; bases not matched to a gene: 5. Germline CDR1 and CDR2: LGHNA and YNFKEQ. The CDR3 sequence is 14 residues long. TCRdb's copy holds only in-frame clones and misses some; the assay was immunoSEQ multiplex PCR. The data hold over 60,000 clones, with around 84% observed a single time. Concerning this clone itself: Its antigen is as yet unknown.

This TCR came from an adult with an advanced solid tumor such as melanoma, head and neck, liver or kidney cancer. Source: CD4+ or CD8+ T cells sorted from blood, taken in a trial of the OX40 agonist ivuxolimab. This chain links TRBV4-2 with TRBJ1-1; 8 nucleotides line up with TRBD1. CDR3 loop: CASSQVGTGREAFF. The CDR3 coding sequence is TGTGCCAGCAGCCAAGTCGGGACAGGCCGTGAAGCTTTCTTT.